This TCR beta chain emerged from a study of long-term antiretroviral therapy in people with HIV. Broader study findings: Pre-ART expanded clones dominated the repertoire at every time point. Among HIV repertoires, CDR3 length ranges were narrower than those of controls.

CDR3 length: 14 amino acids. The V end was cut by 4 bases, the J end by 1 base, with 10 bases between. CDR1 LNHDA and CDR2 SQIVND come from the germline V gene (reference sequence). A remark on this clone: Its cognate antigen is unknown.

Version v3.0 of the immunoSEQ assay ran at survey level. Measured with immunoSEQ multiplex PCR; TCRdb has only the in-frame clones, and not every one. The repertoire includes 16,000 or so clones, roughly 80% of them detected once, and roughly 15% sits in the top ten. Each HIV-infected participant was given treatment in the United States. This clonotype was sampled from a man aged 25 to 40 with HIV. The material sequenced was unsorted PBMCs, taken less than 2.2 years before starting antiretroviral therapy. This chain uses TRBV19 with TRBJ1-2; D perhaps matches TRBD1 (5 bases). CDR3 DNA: TGTGCCAGTAGTACCGGGACGGATAACTATGGCTACACCTTC. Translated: CASSTGTDNYGYTF. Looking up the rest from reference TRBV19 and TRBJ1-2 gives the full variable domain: DGGITQSPKYLFRKEGQNVTLSCEQNLNHDAMYWYRQDPGQGLRLIYYSQIVNDFQKGDIAEGYSVSREKKESFPLTVTSAQKNPTAFYLCASSTGTDNYGYTFGSGTRLTVV.